The 23 T cell receptor beta chains below were found in one sample sequenced in a study of neoadjuvant anti-PD-1 for oral cavity cancer. The assay was immunoSEQ multiplex PCR, and TCRdb's table has in-frame clones only and misses some. The data contain roughly 60,000 clones, roughly 80% of them singletons. The starting material was PBMCs, obtained before nivolumab (anti-PD-1) treatment. These TCRs come from a person aged 35 to 85 with oral cavity squamous cell carcinoma.

The chain has TRBV6-6 and TRBJ2-3; 8 positions agree with TRBD1. Germline V gene data show CDR1 as MNHNY and CDR2 as SVGAGI (reference sequence). Germline trimming cut 2 bases from V and 2 bases from J; bases unmatched to any gene: 6. The CDR3 runs to 16 residues. CDR3 protein: CASSYETGVDTDTQYF. The CDR3 DNA follows: TGTGCCAGCAGTTACGAGACAGGGGTCGACACAGATACGCAGTATTTT.

The CDR3 region has the DNA TGTGCCACGGTTGGGAAGGGTTCCTACGAGCAGTACTTC. Translating gives CATVGKGSYEQYF. This sequence joins TRBV10-3 and TRBJ2-7; no firm D call. The germline CDR1 and CDR2 sequences are ENHRY and SYGVKD. CDR3 length equals 13 residues. V lost 10 bases, J lost 1 base, and 14 bases lay in between.

The V gene is TRBV5-6, the J gene TRBJ2-6; D not certain. V lost 0 bases to trimming and J lost 2 bases, with 15 bases between them. The CDR3 is made up of 18 amino acids. From germline, CDR1 is SGHDT and CDR2 YYEEEE. CDR3 DNA: TGTGCCAGCAGCTTGGACCCCCGGGTACGAACTGGGGCCAACGTCCTGACTTTC. This gives the protein CASSLDPRVRTGANVLTF.

This rearrangement joins TRBV7-9 to TRBJ1-1; D gene uncertain. Germline loops: CDR1 SEHNR, CDR2 FQNEAQ (reference sequence). The CDR3 is 13 residues long. V dropped 5 bases and J dropped 3 bases, with 10 bases sitting between them. The CDR3 spells CASSREGYTEAFF. Written as DNA, the CDR3 is TGTGCCAGCAGCCGAGAGGGTTACACTGAAGCTTTCTTT.

This chain uses TRBV27 with TRBJ2-2; D uncertain. The CDR3 contains 15 residues. V dropped 8 bases and J dropped 3 bases, with 16 bases sitting between them. Looked up from germline, CDR1 is MNHEY and CDR2 is SMNVEV (reference sequence). The DNA of the CDR3 is TGTGCCAGCCTCCAGTTGGGTGGGTACACCGGGGAGCTGTTTTTT. This translates into CASLQLGGYTGELFF.

This rearrangement joins TRBV15 to TRBJ2-1; 14 bases are a match to TRBD2. V was clipped by 3 bases and J by 5 bases; unmatched bases: 3. Germline-derived CDR1 and CDR2 are LNHNV and YYDKDF (reference sequence). CDR3 size: 16 residues. The CDR3 spells CATSRGTSGSDNEQFF. The DNA of the CDR3 is TGTGCCACCAGCAGGGGGACTAGCGGGAGCGACAATGAGCAGTTCTTC.

The chain is built from TRBV5-1 and TRBJ2-1, with 12 bases fitting TRBD2. Trimming cost V 0 bases and J 1 base; bases outside gene matches: 2. The CDR3 sequence is 17 residues long. CDR1 is SGHRS and CDR2 is YFSETQ in the germline V gene. The CDR3 reads CASSLALAGGSYNEQFF. In nucleotides, the CDR3 is TGCGCCAGCAGCTTGGCACTAGCGGGAGGATCCTACAATGAGCAGTTCTTC.

V is TRBV5-8 and J is TRBJ2-7; tentative D call: TRBD1 (5 bases). CDR3 length equals 15 residues. From germline, CDR1 is SGHTS and CDR2 YDEGEE. Trimming cost V 0 bases and J 5 bases, with 15 bases left between them. The CDR3 DNA reads as TGTGCCAGCAGCTTGGGCGGACATAGGAGCCACGAGCAGTACTTC. It is translated as CASSLGGHRSHEQYF.

This clone occurred a few times. The chain carries TRBV27 and TRBJ2-7; D is uncertain. This CDR3 has 14 residues. Trimming pared 5 bases from V and 0 bases from J, leaving 11 bases between. Per the germline V gene, CDR1 is MNHEY and CDR2 is SMNVEV (reference sequence). DNA of the CDR3: TGTGCCAGCAGTCCCCAGGTACTCTCCTACGAGCAGTACTTC. Its protein product is CASSPQVLSYEQYF.

V gene TRBV5-6 combines with J gene TRBJ2-3, with D possibly being TRBD2 (5 bases). The CDR3 is 13 residues long. The V gene's germline CDR1 is SGHDT and CDR2 YYEEEE. V lost 3 bases and J 3 bases, leaving 8 bases between the germline ends. CDR3: CASSWRRTDTQYF. CDR3 coding DNA: TGTGCCAGCAGCTGGAGGAGGACAGATACGCAGTATTTT.

The CDR3 nucleotides are TGTGCCAGCAGTACTACAGGGGGAGGGAGCACTGAAGCTTTCTTT. Its protein is CASSTTGGGSTEAFF. V gene TRBV6-6 combines with J gene TRBJ1-1; 8 positions agree with TRBD1. The CDR3 length is 15 residues. The J segment lost 4 bases and the V segment lost 5 bases, leaving 9 bases of the junction unmatched. Germline loops: CDR1 MNHNY, CDR2 SVGAGI (reference sequence).

The gene calls are TRBV11-3 and TRBJ2-7; TRBD1 matches at 8 bases. The CDR3 length is 14 residues. Germline V gene data show CDR1 as SGHNT and CDR2 as YENEEA. The trim removed 1 base at V and 6 bases at J, leaving 5 bases unmatched. The CDR3 protein is CASSLARGQGEQYF. Written as DNA, the CDR3 is TGTGCCAGCAGCTTAGCCAGGGGGCAAGGCGAGCAGTACTTC.

This clone came up once. The chain links TRBV19 to TRBJ1-1; D unclear. V gave up 5 bases and J gave up 10 bases, with 14 bases separating them. The CDR3 totals 12 residues. Germline V gives CDR1 LNHDA, CDR2 SQIVND (reference sequence). This CDR3 is CASSSTTGLAFF. CDR3 nucleotides: TGTGCCAGTAGTTCCACGACCGGATTAGCTTTCTTT.

This clone was found a few times. The chain has TRBV5-6 and TRBJ2-3; no reliable D call. Germline V gives CDR1 SGHDT, CDR2 YYEEEE. This CDR3 is built from 15 residues. Trimming cost V 0 bases and J 0 bases, with 8 bases left between them. The CDR3 sequence is CASSLGPTSTDTQYF. In nucleotides, the CDR3 is TGTGCCAGCAGCTTGGGCCCTACCAGCACAGATACGCAGTATTTT.

This rearrangement joins TRBV28 to TRBJ2-1; D ambiguous. Germline CDR1 is MDHEN and CDR2 is SYDVKM. The CDR3 is made up of 16 amino acids. V gave up 5 bases and J gave up 3 bases, with 17 bases separating them. The CDR3 DNA is TGTGCCAGCAGTAACCCGGCGGAGAAGGGCTACAATGAGCAGTTCTTC. Its translation: CASSNPAEKGYNEQFF.

The chain links TRBV6-5 to TRBJ1-4; the match to TRBD1 covers 7 bases. Germline V gene sequence: CDR1 MNHEY, CDR2 SVGAGI. This CDR3 has 14 residues. V was pared by 4 bases and J by 8 bases, with 7 bases of the junction left unmatched. In DNA form, the CDR3 reads TGTGCCAGCAGTTTAACCGGGACAGAGGAAAAACTGTTTTTT. It is translated as CASSLTGTEEKLFF.

This rearrangement joins TRBV27 to TRBJ2-3; 9 bases map to TRBD2. The CDR3 is 15 residues long. Germline V CDR1 and CDR2: MNHEY, SMNVEV (reference sequence). Trimming cost V 3 bases and J 3 bases; bases outside gene matches: 4. CDR3 coding DNA: TGTGCCAGCAGTTTGATTAGCGGGAGTACAGATACGCAGTATTTT. It codes for CASSLISGSTDTQYF.

The chain couples TRBV7-6 to TRBJ2-4, with a tentative D call TRBD2 (5 bases). The CDR3 loop spans 16 amino acids. Deletions cut 4 bases from V and 6 bases from J, with 19 bases between. Per germline, CDR1 SGHVS and CDR2 FNYEAQ. The CDR3 reads CASSSLARSGGNIQYF. As DNA, the CDR3 is TGTGCCAGCAGCTCTTTGGCCAGGAGCGGAGGAAACATTCAGTACTTC.

The rearrangement uses TRBV5-5 and TRBJ1-4; no clear D. Trimming removed 1 base at V and 5 bases at J, with 6 bases between. Germline V CDR1 and CDR2: SGHKS, YYEKEE (reference sequence). This CDR3 spans 13 amino acids. The CDR3 spells CASSLTENEKLFF. CDR3 coding DNA: TGTGCCAGCAGCTTGACGGAAAATGAAAAACTGTTTTTT.

The rearrangement links TRBV27 to TRBJ2-1; TRBD1 is a possible D gene (5 bases). The CDR3 has 17 residues. In germline, CDR1 is MNHEY, CDR2 SMNVEV (reference sequence). The ends were cut back, 4 bases at V and 1 base at J, with 17 bases in the middle. The CDR3 region is CASSSQRMAGSYNEQFF. Written as DNA, the CDR3 is TGTGCCAGCAGTTCCCAGAGGATGGCAGGGTCCTACAATGAGCAGTTCTTC.

The rearrangement uses TRBV7-2 and TRBJ2-2, with a weak D call TRBD1 (6 bases). Germline assignment: CDR1 SGHTA and CDR2 FQGNSA. Trimming took 0 bases from V and 1 from J, leaving 9 bases between them. The CDR3 spans 16 residues. The CDR3 DNA reads as TGTGCCAGCAGCTTAGCGCTGACAGGGAACACCGGGGAGCTGTTTTTT. Amino acid sequence: CASSLALTGNTGELFF.

The J gene is TRBJ1-3, the V gene TRBV19; TRBD1 matches at 7 bases. CDR3 length equals 13 residues. From germline, CDR1 is LNHDA and CDR2 SQIVND (reference sequence). J gave up 1 base and V 11 bases, and 5 bases lay outside the gene matches. CDR3 coding DNA: TGTGCCGCCCGGGACAGTTCTGGAAACACCATATATTTT. Its protein is CAARDSSGNTIYF.

The sample holds one count of this clone. The chain recombines TRBV7-8 with TRBJ1-2; D possibly corresponds to TRBD1 (5 bases). The CDR3 length is 13 residues. With 3 bases removed from V and 2 bases from J, the gap between germline ends came to 7 bases. Germline V lookup: CDR1 SGHVS, CDR2 FQNEAQ. The CDR3 reads CASSFGGNYGYTF. The DNA for the CDR3 is TGTGCCAGCAGCTTCGGGGGGAACTATGGCTACACCTTC.